The 19 T cell receptor beta chains presented below share a single source sample, sequenced in a study of vaccination and CD4 T cells after COVID-19. These receptors' antigens are unknown. Treatment indicated: roughly 11-day PBMC culture with coronavirus spike peptide pools or control peptides (ViraFEST assay). Researchers used the Oncomine TCR Beta short-read assay to sequence DNA from cultured CD4+ T cells. TCRdb reprocessed the PCR reads with MiXCR, giving one entry per CDR3 protein. The top ten clones hold over 9.5% of a sample with about 15,000 distinct CDR3 sequences, 40% to 65% of them seen once. This sample comprised CD4+ T cells from blood, cultured in vitro, obtained before SARS-CoV-2 vaccination. These receptors were taken from a human donor who had recovered from COVID-19.

V gene TRBV6-1 combines with J gene TRBJ1-5; D gene ambiguous. The CDR3 consists of 13 residues. The V gene lost 6 bases and the J gene lost 12 bases, with 18 bases spanning the gap. Germline lookup yields CDR1 MNHNS and CDR2 SASEGT. CDR3 sequence reads: CASSLCMVRDQHF. CDR3 sequence (DNA): TGTGCCAGCAGCCTCTGTATGGTACGGGACCAGCATTTT.

This clonotype has only a few counts. V usage is TRBV19 and J usage is TRBJ1-1; D uncertain. This CDR3 is 16 amino acids long. Between the trimmed V and J ends, which lost 3 bases and 2 bases, there was a span of 16 bases. Germline V lookup: CDR1 LNHDA, CDR2 SQIVND (reference sequence). The DNA for the CDR3 is TGTGCCAGTAGTATGAAGGGCCATTGGGGAAACACTGAAGCTTTCTTT. Amino acids: CASSMKGHWGNTEAFF. The whole variable domain, remainder taken from reference TRBV19 and TRBJ1-1, is DGGITQSPKYLFRKEGQNVTLSCEQNLNHDAMYWYRQDPGQGLRLIYYSQIVNDFQKGDIAEGYSVSREKKESFPLTVTSAQKNPTAFYLCASSMKGHWGNTEAFFGQGTRLTVV.

This clonotype was seen just once. The V call is TRBV5-1, the J call TRBJ1-1; D may be TRBD1 (5 bases). The germline CDR1 and CDR2 sequences are SGHRS and YFSETQ. The CDR3 is made up of 16 amino acids. The V end lost 3 bases, the J end lost 1 base, and 16 bases lay between the germline ends. CDR3 residues: CASSSGFGDGNTEAFF. In DNA form, the CDR3 reads TGCGCCAGCAGCTCGGGATTTGGGGACGGGAACACTGAAGCTTTCTTT.

The genes are TRBV7-2 and TRBJ2-1; the match to TRBD2 covers 8 bases. The CDR3 spans 15 residues. In germline, CDR1 is SGHTA, CDR2 FQGNSA. With V trimmed by 4 bases and J by 9 bases, 11 bases remained unmatched. The CDR3 loop is CASSSGAGVRGEQFF. In DNA, the CDR3 is TGTGCCAGCAGCTCTGGAGCGGGAGTAAGGGGTGAGCAGTTCTTC.

V usage is TRBV5-4 and J usage is TRBJ1-1; D remains unclear. The V end lost 9 bases, the J end lost 0 bases, and 12 bases lay between the germline ends. Germline V gene sequence: CDR1 SGHNT, CDR2 YYREEE (reference sequence). This CDR3 is built from 13 residues. The chain's CDR3 is CATSRTLNTEAFF. The DNA of the CDR3 is TGTGCCACCTCTAGGACCTTGAACACTGAAGCTTTCTTT.

The V gene is TRBV11-2, the J gene TRBJ1-1, with D possibly being TRBD1 (5 bases). Germline V gene data show CDR1 as SGHAT and CDR2 as FQNNGV. The CDR3 has 13 amino acids. The V and J ends lost 2 bases and 5 bases respectively, with 9 bases between them. The CDR3 DNA is TGTGCCAGCAGCTTACCAGGGTATACTGAAGCTTTCTTT. It yields the protein CASSLPGYTEAFF. The full variable domain, in which reference TRBV11-2 and TRBJ1-1 provide the parts outside the CDR3, is EAGVAQSPRYKIIEKRQSVAFWCNPISGHATLYWYQQILGQGPKLLIQFQNNGVVDDSQLPKDRFSAERLKGVDSTLKIQPAKLEDSAVYLCASSLPGYTEAFFGQGTRLTVV.

This rearrangement joins TRBV7-6 to TRBJ2-5, with D unresolved. This CDR3 has 12 amino acids. Germline values: CDR1 SGHVS, CDR2 FNYEAQ. V was cut by 1 base and J by 5 bases, with 5 bases left in between. The CDR3 here is CASSLERETQYF. The CDR3 DNA is TGTGCCAGCAGCTTAGAACGGGAGACCCAGTACTTC.

The chain recombines TRBV30 with TRBJ1-5; the D is unclear. Deletions cut 2 bases from V and 4 bases from J, with 12 bases between. Germline CDR1 is GTSNPN and CDR2 is SVGIG (reference sequence). The CDR3 totals 14 residues. The CDR3 coding sequence is TGTGCCTGGAGTTCGGGGTTGAGAAATCAGCCCCAGCATTTT. Translating gives CAWSSGLRNQPQHF.

The chain links TRBV29-1 to TRBJ1-1, with a possible D match to TRBD1 (5 bases). The CDR3 covers 14 residues. V lost 6 bases to trimming and J lost 9 bases, with 23 bases between them. Germline loops: CDR1 SQVTM, CDR2 ANQGSEA. The CDR3 bases are TGCAGCGTAGATCACTCAGCCGGAGGGGAGAAAGCTTTCTTT. Its translation: CSVDHSAGGEKAFF.

This clonotype was seen a handful of times. The chain combines TRBV28 with TRBJ1-1, with D possibly TRBD1 on 5 matching bases. V was trimmed by 2 bases and J by 1 base, leaving 11 bases between them. CDR1 is MDHEN, CDR2 SYDVKM, per germline. This CDR3 spans 15 amino acids. The CDR3 sequence: CASSLPDKQNTEAFF. In nucleotides, the CDR3 is TGTGCCAGCAGTTTACCGGACAAACAGAACACTGAAGCTTTCTTT.

The genes are TRBV4-3 and TRBJ1-5, with D uncertain. Germline CDR1 is LGHNA and CDR2 is YSLEER. The CDR3 has 16 residues. V shed 0 bases and J shed 6 bases, with 15 bases lying between them. CDR3 loop: CASSQDIVGVGQPQHF. The DNA of the CDR3 is TGCGCCAGCAGCCAAGATATTGTCGGGGTTGGTCAGCCCCAGCATTTT.

This clonotype has a handful of counts. The chain employs TRBV19 and TRBJ1-1; perhaps TRBD1 as D (5 bases). The CDR3 runs 15 residues. Trimming pared 2 bases from V and 5 bases from J, leaving 15 bases between. CDR1 is LNHDA, CDR2 SQIVND, per germline (reference sequence). The CDR3 loop reads CASSIIGAGWTEAFF. DNA of the CDR3: TGTGCCAGTAGTATAATTGGGGCAGGTTGGACTGAAGCTTTCTTT.

The chain joins TRBV18 to TRBJ1-1, with D hard to call. The CDR3 is made up of 14 amino acids. Trimming pared 1 base from V and 1 base from J, leaving 7 bases between. The V gene's germline CDR1 is KGHSH and CDR2 LQKENI. The CDR3 DNA follows: TGTGCCAGCTCACCACTTAAGGGGAACACTGAAGCTTTCTTT. Its translation: CASSPLKGNTEAFF.

This CDR3 reads CAISESAGWNTEAFF. CDR3 nucleotides: TGTGCCATCAGTGAGTCGGCAGGATGGAACACTGAAGCTTTCTTT. V usage is TRBV10-3 and J usage is TRBJ1-1; D remains unclear. CDR1 is ENHRY, CDR2 SYGVKD, per germline. The CDR3 has 15 residues. Trimming removed 0 bases at V and 1 base at J, with 9 bases between.

The CDR3 DNA reads as TGCAGCGTCGTAACAGGGGGCACAGATACGCAGTATTTT. It specifies CSVVTGGTDTQYF. This sequence joins TRBV29-1 and TRBJ2-3; TRBD1 agrees at 7 bases. Germline V gives CDR1 SQVTM, CDR2 ANQGSEA. The V and J ends lost 6 bases and 1 base, in that order; junction bases with no gene match: 4. The CDR3 length is 13 residues.

This clonotype showed up just once. This rearrangement joins TRBV6-1 to TRBJ1-2, with 8 bases matching TRBD1. J was trimmed by 4 bases and V by 0 bases; bases with no gene match: 7. The germline CDR1 and CDR2 sequences are MNHNS and SASEGT. This CDR3 comprises 16 residues. The CDR3 region is CASSEAVGQDLYGYTF. The CDR3, as DNA: TGTGCCAGCAGTGAAGCGGTGGGACAGGATCTCTATGGCTACACCTTC.

V is TRBV27 and J is TRBJ2-7, with no clear D. V was trimmed by 8 bases and J by 0 bases, leaving 11 bases between them. This CDR3 comprises 13 residues. In germline, CDR1 is MNHEY, CDR2 SMNVEV (reference sequence). DNA of the CDR3: TGTGCCAGCGCTGAGAGGAGCTCCTACGAGCAGTACTTC. It encodes CASAERSSYEQYF.

The rearrangement joins TRBV7-2 to TRBJ2-1; 7 bases match TRBD2. Germline V lookup: CDR1 SGHTA, CDR2 FQGNSA. V lost 2 bases, J lost 2 bases, and 3 bases stayed unmatched. The CDR3 consists of 15 residues. CDR3 loop: CASSLLADTYNEQFF. The CDR3 nucleotides are TGTGCCAGCAGCTTACTAGCGGATACCTACAATGAGCAGTTCTTC. The whole variable domain, remainder taken from reference TRBV7-2 and TRBJ2-1, is GAGVSQSPSNKVTEKGKDVELRCDPISGHTALYWYRQSLGQGLEFLIYFQGNSAPDKSGLPSDRFSAERTGGSVSTLTIQRTQQEDSAVYLCASSLLADTYNEQFFGPGTRLTVL.

This chain links TRBV20-1 with TRBJ2-7; D not certain. Germline V gene lookup returns CDR1 DFQATT and CDR2 SNEGSKA (reference sequence). Trimming took 5 bases from V and 5 from J, leaving 19 bases between them. The CDR3 consists of 14 residues. The CDR3 sequence: CSAQDARSTHEQYF. The DNA of the CDR3 is TGCAGTGCTCAGGACGCCCGGTCCACCCACGAGCAGTACTTC.